Following are 22 T cell receptor beta chains from one sample sequenced in a study of shared clonotypes between healthy human individuals. The protocol was immunoSEQ multiplex PCR, while the TCRdb copy is restricted to in-frame clones and leaves out a portion. The sample records millions of clones, 93% being singletons. The sequenced material came from naive CD4+ T cells from PBMCs. Subset noted: CD45RA+ positively selected. All receptors derive from a man younger than 35 in good health. Some clones in this sample may be carry-over from other donors' samples.

The chain has TRBV11-3 and TRBJ2-3; D possibly corresponds to TRBD2 (5 bases). CDR3 size: 15 residues. V was trimmed by 3 bases and J by 0 bases, leaving 10 bases between them. Germline V gene sequence: CDR1 SGHNT, CDR2 YENEEA. DNA for the CDR3: TGTGCCAGCAGCTTGAGGGAATCTAGCACAGATACGCAGTATTTT. Residues: CASSLRESSTDTQYF.

The chain links TRBV5-6 to TRBJ1-3, with 8 positions matching TRBD1. Looked up from germline, CDR1 is SGHDT and CDR2 is YYEEEE. CDR3 size: 17 residues. Trimming at V came to 0 bases and at J to 2 bases, leaving 7 bases not matched to a gene. The DNA for the CDR3 is TGTGCCAGCAGCTTGGAAGGTGGCAGGGGGCCTGGAAACACCATATATTTT. The encoded protein is CASSLEGGRGPGNTIYF.

This chain connects TRBV5-1 to TRBJ1-2; D possibly corresponds to TRBD1 (5 bases). Germline V gene sequence: CDR1 SGHRS, CDR2 YFSETQ. This CDR3 is 15 amino acids long. V was clipped by 4 bases and J by 3 bases, with 16 bases between them. As DNA, the CDR3 is TGCGCCAGCAGCAGAGAGGGACGGAAGTACTATGGCTACACCTTC. The encoded protein is CASSREGRKYYGYTF.

This clone was counted a single time. The rearrangement uses TRBV5-6 and TRBJ2-7; 7 nucleotides line up with TRBD1. The CDR3 has 14 residues. V shed 4 bases, J shed 1 base, and the junction held 5 bases outside the gene matches. Germline CDR1 and CDR2: SGHDT and YYEEEE. In nucleotides, the CDR3 is TGTGCCAGCAGCGAACAGGGGCGATCCTACGAGCAGTACTTC. Its translation is CASSEQGRSYEQYF.

V gene TRBV7-8 combines with J gene TRBJ2-7; TRBD1 is a possible D gene (5 bases). The germline V and J ends were trimmed by 1 base and 3 bases, with 10 bases remaining between them. Germline V lookup: CDR1 SGHVS, CDR2 FQNEAQ. This CDR3 comprises 14 residues. The chain's CDR3 is CASSLEAGNYEQYF. CDR3 bases: TGTGCCAGCAGCTTAGAAGCAGGGAACTACGAGCAGTACTTC.

The chain carries TRBV28 and TRBJ2-2; perhaps TRBD1 as D (5 bases). Germline CDR1 MDHEN, CDR2 SYDVKM. Trimming stripped 6 bases from V and 6 bases from J, with 20 bases between. This CDR3 contains 16 residues. Written as DNA, the CDR3 is TGTGCCAGCAGACTCACTGGCAGGGTATTCTCCGGGGAGCTGTTTTTT. Translating gives CASRLTGRVFSGELFF.

The rearrangement joins TRBV29-1 to TRBJ1-2; D may be TRBD1 (5 bases). There are 13 residues in the CDR3. Germline loops: CDR1 SQVTM, CDR2 ANQGSEA. Trimming removed 6 bases at V and 2 bases at J, with 13 bases between. Written as DNA, the CDR3 is TGCAGCGTCCTAGACAGCCCGAACTATGGCTACACCTTC. It encodes CSVLDSPNYGYTF.

As regards this clone: This CDR3 is also generated by other DNA sequences in the sample. This CDR3 is CASSEGVGTEAFF. In DNA form, the CDR3 reads TGTGCCAGCAGTGAAGGAGTTGGGACTGAAGCTTTCTTT. This rearrangement joins TRBV6-1 to TRBJ1-1; D unresolved. The CDR3 length is 13 residues. Looked up from germline, CDR1 is MNHNS and CDR2 is SASEGT. V dropped 1 base and J dropped 5 bases, with 8 bases sitting between them.

The V gene is TRBV25-1, the J gene TRBJ2-7; TRBD2 matches 11 bases. V was pared by 7 bases and J by 3 bases, with 8 bases of the junction left unmatched. This CDR3 comprises 15 residues. Germline values: CDR1 MGHDK, CDR2 SYGVNS. The CDR3 coding sequence is TGTGCCAGCAAGGTGACTAGCGGGAACAACTACGAGCAGTACTTC. Translation: CASKVTSGNNYEQYF.

The chain recombines TRBV4-1 with TRBJ2-1; TRBD1 is a possible D gene (6 bases). This CDR3 is built from 15 residues. V dropped 2 bases and J dropped 3 bases, with 11 bases sitting between them. Looked up from germline, CDR1 is MGHRA and CDR2 is YSYEKL. CDR3 coding DNA: TGCGCCAGCAGCCAAAGGCAGGGGCTCTACAATGAGCAGTTCTTC. It is translated as CASSQRQGLYNEQFF.

V gene TRBV28 combines with J gene TRBJ2-5; tentatively, D is TRBD2 (6 bases). Per germline, CDR1 MDHEN and CDR2 SYDVKM. Trimming cost V 7 bases and J 6 bases, with 15 bases left between them. The CDR3 runs to 13 residues. The CDR3 spells CASNSGGEQTQYF. DNA for the CDR3: TGTGCCAGCAATTCAGGCGGGGAACAGACCCAGTACTTC.

The chain couples TRBV27 to TRBJ1-2; D uncertain. Germline V CDR1 and CDR2: MNHEY, SMNVEV (reference sequence). V was shortened by 4 bases and J by 4 bases, with 10 bases between the two germline ends. The CDR3 is 13 amino acids. The CDR3 DNA sequence: TGTGCCAGCAGTTCCTACCCCCCCTATGGCTACACCTTC. Amino acid sequence: CASSSYPPYGYTF.

The CDR3 nucleotides read TGCGCCAGCAGCTTAATGGGCACAGATACGCAGTATTTT. Protein sequence: CASSLMGTDTQYF. The chain has TRBV5-1 and TRBJ2-3; D unresolved. Trimming removed 2 bases from V and 1 base from J, with 5 bases in between. This CDR3 contains 13 residues. The germline V gene encodes CDR1 SGHRS and CDR2 YFSETQ. Together with reference TRBV5-1 and TRBJ2-3, the CDR3 gives the full variable domain: KAGVTQTPRYLIKTRGQQVTLSCSPISGHRSVSWYQQTPGQGLQFLFEYFSETQRNKGNFPGRFSGRQFSNSRSEMNVSTLELGDSALYLCASSLMGTDTQYFGPGTRLTVL.

The J gene is TRBJ2-7, the V gene TRBV7-6; D unresolved. Germline V lookup: CDR1 SGHVS, CDR2 FNYEAQ. V lost 5 bases, J lost 5 bases, and 19 bases lay in between. The CDR3 is 15 amino acids. The CDR3 sequence is CASSADGMGMNEQYF. The DNA for the CDR3 is TGTGCCAGCAGCGCGGACGGAATGGGGATGAACGAGCAGTACTTC.

The chain recombines TRBV28 with TRBJ1-5; TRBD1 aligns across 7 bases. Per germline, CDR1 MDHEN and CDR2 SYDVKM. CDR3 length equals 15 residues. V was clipped by 11 bases and J by 1 base; unmatched bases: 11. The CDR3 sequence: CACKEGAWSNQPQHF. CDR3 coding DNA: TGTGCCTGCAAAGAGGGGGCGTGGAGCAATCAGCCCCAGCATTTT.

The chain's CDR3 is CASSQRYGTSGRGGEEEQFF. Here the CDR3 DNA reads TGTGCCAGCAGCCAACGGTACGGGACTAGCGGGAGAGGGGGGGAGGAAGAGCAGTTCTTC. The chain is built from TRBV4-2 and TRBJ2-1; TRBD2 agrees at 14 bases. There are 20 residues in the CDR3. Germline V lookup: CDR1 LGHNA, CDR2 YNFKEQ. V lost 2 bases and J lost 10; bases outside the gene matches: 19.

This chain uses TRBV4-1 with TRBJ1-4; 7 nucleotides line up with TRBD1. The V and J ends lost 4 bases and 8 bases, in that order; junction bases with no gene match: 10. The CDR3 is 15 residues long. Germline-derived CDR1 and CDR2 are MGHRA and YSYEKL. The CDR3 sequence is CASSPPGAGGEKLFF. The DNA of the CDR3 is TGCGCCAGCAGCCCCCCTGGGGCAGGGGGGGAAAAACTGTTTTTT.

As regards this clone: This CDR3 is also generated by other DNA sequences in the sample. The chain couples TRBV28 to TRBJ1-4, with no clear D. Germline V gene lookup returns CDR1 MDHEN and CDR2 SYDVKM. V was shortened by 2 bases and J by 7 bases, with 11 bases between the two germline ends. The CDR3 runs 14 residues. CDR3 loop: CASSLTGIGEKLFF. The CDR3 DNA reads TGTGCCAGCAGTTTAACGGGGATCGGTGAAAAACTGTTTTTT.

The chain recombines TRBV5-1 with TRBJ2-2; D might be TRBD2 (5 bases). The V and J ends lost 0 bases and 3 bases respectively, with 12 bases between them. CDR3 length: 16 residues. In germline, CDR1 is SGHRS, CDR2 YFSETQ. The CDR3, as DNA: TGCGCCAGCAGCTTGGTGCCTAGCCGGTACACCGGGGAGCTGTTTTTT. Amino acid sequence: CASSLVPSRYTGELFF.

This chain uses TRBV10-2 with TRBJ2-3; 11 bases line up with TRBD2. This CDR3 comprises 17 residues. The trim removed 1 base at V and 2 bases at J, leaving 5 bases unmatched. In germline, CDR1 is WSHSY, CDR2 SAAADI. The CDR3 coding sequence is TGCGCCAGCAGTGAGTGGCCTAGCGGGAGGACCACAGATACGCAGTATTTT. This codes for CASSEWPSGRTTDTQYF.

The chain recombines TRBV5-1 with TRBJ1-1; possible D gene TRBD1, 5 bases. The CDR3 contains 13 residues. The V end lost 5 bases, the J end lost 0 bases, and 8 bases lay between the germline ends. Germline CDR1 is SGHRS and CDR2 is YFSETQ. CDR3 sequence: CASSEGVNTEAFF. The CDR3 coding sequence is TGCGCCAGCAGTGAAGGGGTGAACACTGAAGCTTTCTTT.

This sequence joins TRBV5-4 and TRBJ1-1, with D tentatively TRBD1 (5 bases). The CDR3 has 14 residues. Trimming took 1 base from V and 4 from J, leaving 11 bases between them. Per the germline V gene, CDR1 is SGHNT and CDR2 is YYREEE (reference sequence). The CDR3 DNA reads as TGTGCCAGCAGCTTGATGGGGGGAGGCACTGAAGCTTTCTTT. It translates to CASSLMGGGTEAFF.